This entry lists 26 T cell receptor beta chains sequenced from one sample in a study of CD8+ T cells in alopecia areata. Described treatment: oral pan-JAK inhibitor, 5-10 mg twice daily. RNA extraction and reverse transcription yielded cDNA as sequencing template. Assay: immunoSEQ multiplex PCR; the TCRdb copy retains only in-frame clones and omits some. Seen here are about 190,000 clones, 60% to 70% observed once, and the top ten hold roughly 0.71%. The sample consisted of CD4+ T cells sorted from blood, taken at week 4, from a patient treated with tofacitinib. The receptor set was obtained from a human donor with alopecia areata.

J is TRBJ1-1 and V is TRBV27; 7 bases line up with TRBD1. The V gene's germline CDR1 is MNHEY and CDR2 SMNVEV (reference sequence). The CDR3 has 15 residues. The ends lost 7 bases at V and 0 bases at J; junction bases unmatched: 8. The chain's CDR3 is CASKPRGQLNTEAFF. Written as DNA, the CDR3 is TGTGCCAGCAAGCCGAGGGGACAGCTGAACACTGAAGCTTTCTTT.

This clone was observed a few times. The chain joins TRBV30 to TRBJ1-1; TRBD1 agrees at 7 bases. Germline V gives CDR1 GTSNPN, CDR2 SVGIG (reference sequence). This CDR3 spans 15 amino acids. After removal of 4 bases from V and 1 base from J, the junction contained 9 bases not matched to a gene. The chain's CDR3 is CAWKNTGTANTEAFF. CDR3 nucleotides: TGTGCCTGGAAGAATACCGGGACAGCGAACACTGAAGCTTTCTTT.

V gene TRBV15 combines with J gene TRBJ2-7; TRBD1 or TRBD2 may be the D gene (6 bases each). Germline V gives CDR1 LNHNV, CDR2 YYDKDF (reference sequence). The CDR3 extends over 14 amino acids. V lost 10 bases, J lost 0 bases, and 16 bases lay in between. CDR3: CASKGGNSSYEQYF. DNA for the CDR3: TGTGCCAGTAAGGGGGGCAACAGCTCCTACGAGCAGTACTTC.

About this clone itself: Other DNA sequences within the sample encode an identical CDR3. The chain combines TRBV29-1 with TRBJ2-2, with D unresolved. The germline gives CDR1 SQVTM, CDR2 ANQGSEA. The ends were cut back, 2 bases at V and 2 bases at J, with 0 bases in the middle. The CDR3 is 11 residues long. CDR3 protein: CSVENTGELFF. The CDR3 DNA is TGCAGCGTTGAAAACACCGGGGAGCTGTTTTTT.

The rearrangement uses TRBV10-3 and TRBJ2-1; TRBD1 aligns across 9 bases. V trimming: 6 bases; J trimming: 14 bases; junction bases outside the gene matches: 8. CDR3 length: 12 amino acids. Per germline, CDR1 ENHRY and CDR2 SYGVKD. CDR3 residues: CAIRTTGTGKFF. DNA for the CDR3: TGTGCCATCAGAACCACCGGGACAGGGAAGTTCTTC.

This clone was observed once. One end of the junction fails to match germline, which may point to a read error. This chain connects TRBV25-1 to TRBJ2-4, with D perhaps assigned TRBD1 or TRBD2 (5 bases each). CDR3 length: 15 amino acids. In germline, CDR1 is MGHDK, CDR2 SYGVNS. This CDR3 is CTSSGSGLGKNIQYF. CDR3 in DNA: TGTACCAGCAGTGGGTCGGGGCTTGGCAAAAACATTCAGTACTTC.

The V gene is TRBV18, the J gene TRBJ2-5, with 8 bases fitting TRBD2. V was pared by 3 bases and J by 2 bases, with 5 bases of the junction left unmatched. Germline values: CDR1 KGHSH, CDR2 LQKENI. The CDR3 totals 15 residues. This CDR3 is CASSPTLAVQETQYF. CDR3 DNA sequence: TGTGCCAGCTCACCTACACTAGCGGTGCAAGAGACCCAGTACTTC.

The chain combines TRBV29-1 with TRBJ2-2, with D maybe TRBD2 (6 bases). V shed 5 bases and J shed 1 base, with 11 bases lying between them. The CDR3 spans 14 residues. Germline CDR1 SQVTM, CDR2 ANQGSEA. CDR3 sequence: CSVRPAGNTGELFF. The CDR3 nucleotides are TGCAGCGTTCGCCCAGCGGGGAACACCGGGGAGCTGTTTTTT.

V and J are TRBV6-1 and TRBJ2-7, with D possibly being TRBD1 (5 bases). This CDR3 has 14 residues. Deletions cut 4 bases from V and 2 bases from J, with 12 bases between. CDR1 and CDR2 from the germline V gene are MNHNS and SASEGT. CDR3 DNA: TGTGCCAGCAGTGGAAACAGGCAGGCCTACGAGCAGTACTTC. Translation: CASSGNRQAYEQYF.

The V and J genes are TRBV18 and TRBJ2-3, with TRBD1 matching over 10 bases. CDR1 KGHSH and CDR2 LQKENI come from the germline V gene. The CDR3 sequence is 18 residues long. The V gene end was trimmed by 3 bases and the J gene end by 5 bases; junction bases not matched to a gene: 14. CDR3 sequence (DNA): TGTGCCAGCTCACCGACAGTCGGACAGGGGGAATGGAAAGATACGCAGTATTTT. Translation gives CASSPTVGQGEWKDTQYF.

The rearrangement links TRBV30 to TRBJ1-4; TRBD1 is a possible D gene (5 bases). Looked up from germline, CDR1 is GTSNPN and CDR2 is SVGIG (reference sequence). The V gene lost 3 bases and the J gene lost 5 bases, with 16 bases spanning the gap. There are 15 residues in the CDR3. CDR3 in amino acids: CAWRPKGRSNEKLFF. In DNA, the CDR3 is TGTGCCTGGAGACCAAAGGGACGGTCAAATGAAAAACTGTTTTTT.

This clone showed up just once. The chain combines TRBV29-1 with TRBJ1-2, with D perhaps matching TRBD1 (5 bases). The CDR3 runs 12 residues. Germline CDR1 SQVTM, CDR2 ANQGSEA. V lost 2 bases and J 7 bases, leaving 11 bases between the germline ends. The CDR3 is CSVEWWGRGYTF. DNA for the CDR3: TGCAGCGTTGAATGGTGGGGCCGTGGCTACACCTTC.

The sample holds a few counts of this clone. Written as DNA, the CDR3 is TGCGCCAGCAGCATGGACAGGCGTAGCCCCTACGAGCAGTACTTC. Amino acids: CASSMDRRSPYEQYF. The chain uses TRBV5-1 and TRBJ2-7; 7 bases match TRBD1. The V gene's germline CDR1 is SGHRS and CDR2 YFSETQ. The CDR3 sequence is 15 residues long. V shed 4 bases and J 2 bases; nucleotides not matched to a gene: 9.

This rearrangement joins TRBV20-1 to TRBJ2-7; D unresolved. Germline V gene sequence: CDR1 DFQATT, CDR2 SNEGSKA (reference sequence). Trimming shortened V by 6 bases and J by 6 bases, and 12 bases separated the two germline ends. There are 11 residues in the CDR3. CDR3 nucleotides: TGCAGTGCGGCCGCCCAACTCGAGCAGTACTTC. Encoded protein: CSAAAQLEQYF.

This clone was seen only a few times. The chain is built from TRBV4-2 and TRBJ1-1, with TRBD1 matching 12 bases. The CDR3 is 20 residues long. The V segment lost 1 base and the J segment 6 bases; nucleotides outside the gene matches: 18. Germline V gene sequence: CDR1 LGHNA, CDR2 YNFKEQ. The CDR3: CASSQATQFGTGGPLPEAFF. CDR3 in DNA: TGTGCCAGCAGCCAAGCCACCCAATTCGGGACAGGGGGCCCGCTCCCTGAAGCTTTCTTT.

The chain is built from TRBV27 and TRBJ1-5; the match to TRBD1 covers 8 bases. With V trimmed by 5 bases and J by 7 bases, 7 bases remained unmatched. The CDR3 is made up of 14 amino acids. Germline V gives CDR1 MNHEY, CDR2 SMNVEV (reference sequence). Here the CDR3 DNA reads TGTGCCAGCAGTCAAAGACAGGGGAAACAGCCCCAGCATTTT. It translates to CASSQRQGKQPQHF.

The chain is built from TRBV30 and TRBJ1-2, with 7 bases lining up with TRBD1. Germline V gives CDR1 GTSNPN, CDR2 SVGIG (reference sequence). With V trimmed by 0 bases and J by 6 bases, 7 bases remained unmatched. This CDR3 has 14 residues. The CDR3 sequence: CAWSVRQGGNGYTF. The DNA for the CDR3 is TGTGCCTGGAGTGTACGTCAGGGGGGAAATGGCTACACCTTC.

J is TRBJ2-2 and V is TRBV11-2; 11 positions match TRBD2. The CDR3 runs 16 residues. V lost 6 bases to trimming and J lost 7 bases; unmatched junction nucleotides: 10. The germline CDR1 and CDR2 sequences are SGHAT and FQNNGV. CDR3 coding DNA: TGTGCCAGCAGGGATACTAGCGGGAGTTTCCGCGGGGAGCTGTTTTTT. This codes for CASRDTSGSFRGELFF. Together with reference TRBV11-2 and TRBJ2-2, the CDR3 gives the full variable domain: EAGVAQSPRYKIIEKRQSVAFWCNPISGHATLYWYQQILGQGPKLLIQFQNNGVVDDSQLPKDRFSAERLKGVDSTLKIQPAKLEDSAVYLCASRDTSGSFRGELFFGEGSRLTVL.

The rearrangement uses TRBV29-1 and TRBJ2-1; the match to TRBD2 covers 13 bases. The CDR3 contains 14 residues. Germline assignment: CDR1 SQVTM and CDR2 ANQGSEA. Germline trimming cut 6 bases from V and 9 bases from J; bases unmatched to any gene: 8. The CDR3 loop reads CSVLGLAGAGEQFF. The DNA for the CDR3 is TGCAGCGTCCTAGGACTAGCGGGAGCGGGTGAGCAGTTCTTC.

The V gene is TRBV30, the J gene TRBJ2-1; TRBD2 aligns across 8 bases. The germline V gene encodes CDR1 GTSNPN and CDR2 SVGIG (reference sequence). This CDR3 has 13 residues. The ends lost 5 bases at V and 4 bases at J; junction bases unmatched: 4. The CDR3 region is CAWRTSLYNEQFF. In nucleotides, the CDR3 is TGTGCCTGGCGGACTAGCCTTTACAATGAGCAGTTCTTC. Variable domain in full (rest from reference TRBV30 and TRBJ2-1): SQTIHQWPATLVQPVGSPLSLECTVEGTSNPNLYWYRQAAGRGLQLLFYSVGIGQISSEVPQNLSASRPQDRQFILSSKKLLLSDSGFYLCAWRTSLYNEQFFGPGTRLTVL.

On this clone: This sample includes further DNA sequences coding for the same CDR3. The rearrangement links TRBV29-1 to TRBJ1-1; D might be TRBD1 (6 bases). The CDR3 runs 13 residues. With 4 bases removed from V and 2 bases from J, the gap between germline ends came to 11 bases. Germline lookup yields CDR1 SQVTM and CDR2 ANQGSEA. The CDR3 DNA sequence: TGCAGCGTTGCGGACAGAGTTAACACTGAAGCTTTCTTT. Protein sequence: CSVADRVNTEAFF.

This clone was observed a handful of times. The chain recombines TRBV4-1 with TRBJ1-4, with D uncertain. The CDR3 totals 17 residues. Trimming took 4 bases from V and 6 from J, leaving 21 bases between them. Per germline, CDR1 MGHRA and CDR2 YSYEKL. The CDR3 DNA reads as TGCGCCAGCAGCCCCGCGTTCACCCGGGAAGGCGATGAAAAACTGTTTTTT. This encodes CASSPAFTREGDEKLFF.

This clone was counted a few times. The V and J genes are TRBV25-1 and TRBJ2-5, with D maybe TRBD2 (6 bases). Germline lookup yields CDR1 MGHDK and CDR2 SYGVNS. The CDR3 covers 14 residues. V lost 7 bases and J lost 2, with 14 bases in between. The CDR3 protein is CASTRGLTQETQYF. Written as DNA, the CDR3 is TGTGCCAGCACTAGGGGACTGACACAAGAGACCCAGTACTTC. Drawing the rest from reference TRBV25-1 and TRBJ2-5, the complete variable domain is EADIYQTPRYLVIGTGKKITLECSQTMGHDKMYWYQQDPGMELHLIHYSYGVNSTEKGDLSSESTVSRIRTEHFPLTLESARPSHTSQYLCASTRGLTQETQYFGPGTRLLVL.

This chain connects TRBV9 to TRBJ2-3; no reliable D call. The CDR3 extends over 13 amino acids. V lost 8 bases and J 0 bases, leaving 10 bases between the germline ends. Germline loops: CDR1 SGDLS, CDR2 YYNGEE. The CDR3 DNA reads as TGTGCCAGTGGGCGGTCTAGCACAGATACGCAGTATTTT. It encodes CASGRSSTDTQYF.

V usage is TRBV7-6 and J usage is TRBJ2-1; TRBD1 aligns across 7 bases. The CDR3 runs 15 residues. CDR1 SGHVS and CDR2 FNYEAQ come from the germline V gene. V was pared by 5 bases and J by 6 bases, with 10 bases of the junction left unmatched. The DNA of the CDR3 is TGTGCCAGCAGCGGAGAACAGGGGCCCGCCAATGAGCAGTTCTTC. Amino acid sequence: CASSGEQGPANEQFF.

This chain connects TRBV7-9 to TRBJ2-1, with no clear D. V was trimmed by 7 bases and J by 8 bases, leaving 9 bases between them. CDR3 length: 11 residues. Germline CDR1 SEHNR, CDR2 FQNEAQ (reference sequence). CDR3 region: CASNPGDEQFF. In DNA form, the CDR3 reads TGTGCCAGCAACCCCGGCGATGAGCAGTTCTTC.